These 13 T cell receptor beta chains share one sample of origin, sequenced in a study of blood T cells in healthy people across ages. For the second PCR, which ran for about 7 to 12 cycles, a sample-barcoded 5' primer and a J-beta primer mix were used. TCRdb called the 5' RACE reads again in MiXCR, with one record for every CDR3 protein. This table holds some 940,000 distinct CDR3 sequences, about 29% found once. These data were likewise used in another study, on T cells of mothers and their children.

The material sequenced was blood. The receptors derive from a woman aged 40 to 49 in good health.

This sequence joins TRBV7-2 and TRBJ2-3; 9 nucleotides agree with TRBD2. V lost 6 bases, J lost 6 bases, and 7 bases stayed unmatched. The CDR3 is made up of 14 amino acids. In germline, CDR1 is SGHTA, CDR2 FQGNSA. CDR3 sequence reads: CASSAGGWWDTQYF. The CDR3 DNA sequence: TGTGCCAGCAGTGCGGGGGGGTGGTGGGATACGCAGTATTTT.

The J gene is TRBJ2-7, the V gene TRBV24-1; 7 bases match TRBD1. Germline V gene data show CDR1 as KGHDR and CDR2 as SFDVKD. This CDR3 has 18 amino acids. The J segment lost 2 bases and the V segment lost 3 bases, leaving 15 bases of the junction unmatched. The CDR3 sequence: CATSDGQAGQGATYEQYF. The CDR3 DNA follows: TGTGCCACCAGTGATGGACAGGCAGGGCAAGGGGCTACCTACGAGCAGTACTTC.

This clonotype was found a few times. The chain recombines TRBV5-6 with TRBJ2-4; no definite D call. The DNA end is more similar to TRBJ2-7, so the J call may be wrong. The CDR3 has 13 residues. The V gene's germline CDR1 is SGHDT and CDR2 YYEEEE. The CDR3 DNA follows: TGTGCCAGCAGCCCCTGGCAGAACTACGAGCAGTACTTC. This sequence encodes CASSPWQNYEQYF.

This clonotype has a count of ten or more. The chain has TRBV12-3 or TRBV12-4 and TRBJ1-1, with D possibly being TRBD1 (6 bases). The CDR3 is made up of 14 amino acids. V was pared by 2 bases and J by 3 bases, with 10 bases between. DNA for the CDR3: TGTGCCAGCAGTTTACAGGGGAGGGACACTGAAGCTTTCTTT. The encoded protein is CASSLQGRDTEAFF.

Regarding this clonotype: A read error may account for a junction end that differs from germline. The V and J genes are TRBV12-3 or TRBV12-4 and TRBJ2-3, with D tentatively TRBD2 (6 bases). The CDR3 spans 18 residues. CDR3 nucleotide sequence: TGTGTCAGCAGTTTAACCCTCCCGCGGGGAAGCATCACAGATACGCAGTATTTT. This gives the protein CVSSLTLPRGSITDTQYF.

This clonotype was counted at least ten times. CDR3 region: CSVDGFNGYEQYF. Here the CDR3 DNA reads TGCAGCGTTGATGGGTTTAACGGCTACGAGCAGTACTTC. The V gene is TRBV29-1, the J gene TRBJ2-7, with D hard to call. This CDR3 is 13 amino acids long. Trimming left V 3 bases short and J 3 bases short, with 12 bases between. Germline V gives CDR1 SQVTM, CDR2 ANQGSEA.

This clonotype has only a few counts. V gene TRBV7-9 combines with J gene TRBJ1-1, with D hard to call. The CDR3 sequence is 14 residues long. Per the germline V gene, CDR1 is SEHNR and CDR2 is FQNEAQ (reference sequence). Deletions cut 5 bases from V and 3 bases from J, with 13 bases between. As DNA, the CDR3 is TGTGCCAGCAGCCGTCCGCCGGTGTACACTGAAGCTTTCTTT. Residues: CASSRPPVYTEAFF.

This clonotype was recorded a few times. V usage is TRBV29-1 and J usage is TRBJ2-3; a possible D gene is TRBD2 (5 bases). V was cut by 4 bases and J by 4 bases, with 12 bases left in between. This CDR3 contains 13 residues. Germline-derived CDR1 and CDR2 are SQVTM and ANQGSEA. This CDR3 is CSVGKRISDTQYF. CDR3 nucleotides: TGCAGCGTTGGTAAGCGGATCTCAGATACGCAGTATTTT.

The chain combines TRBV20-1 with TRBJ2-3, with no clear D. Trimming stripped 4 bases from V and 3 bases from J, with 14 bases between. Germline assignment: CDR1 DFQATT and CDR2 SNEGSKA (reference sequence). The CDR3 runs 14 residues. DNA of the CDR3: TGCAGTGCTACCGGAAGGACCGAAACAGATACGCAGTATTTT. It codes for CSATGRTETDTQYF.

This chain connects TRBV7-2 to TRBJ2-3, with TRBD2 identical over 7 bases. CDR1 is SGHTA, CDR2 FQGNSA, per germline. This CDR3 spans 17 amino acids. Germline trimming cut 5 bases from V and 1 base from J; bases unmatched to any gene: 12. CDR3 residues: CASSRLRSGTRTDTQYF. For the CDR3, the DNA is TGTGCCAGCAGCCGCCTTCGGAGCGGGACGCGCACAGATACGCAGTATTTT.

This clonotype was detected a few times. The chain carries TRBV28 and TRBJ2-4; TRBD2 is a possible D gene (6 bases). Trimming pared 4 bases from V and 8 bases from J, leaving 15 bases between. The CDR3 extends over 14 amino acids. Germline V gene lookup returns CDR1 MDHEN and CDR2 SYDVKM. CDR3 region: CASSSGAVRDIQYF. The CDR3 nucleotides are TGTGCCAGCAGTTCGGGAGCGGTGAGAGACATTCAGTACTTC.

The rearrangement links TRBV20-1 to TRBJ2-3; 9 bases fit TRBD1. The CDR3 totals 15 residues. Trimming at V came to 8 bases and at J to 0 bases, leaving 9 bases not matched to a gene. Germline CDR1 reads DFQATT; CDR2 reads SNEGSKA (reference sequence). CDR3 nucleotides: TGCAGTCCAGCCCCCGGACAGGGGAGCACAGATACGCAGTATTTT. It specifies CSPAPGQGSTDTQYF.

There are a few counts of this clonotype. The chain carries TRBV5-1 and TRBJ1-2; 8 bases are shared with TRBD1. The CDR3 has 17 residues. With V trimmed by 0 bases and J by 3 bases, 10 bases remained unmatched. Germline-derived CDR1 and CDR2 are SGHRS and YFSETQ. CDR3 nucleotide sequence: TGCGCCAGCAGCTTGGACTCCCCCGGACAGGGACACTATGGCTACACCTTC. This translates into CASSLDSPGQGHYGYTF.